This record covers a single T cell receptor (beta chain). This clonotype occurred a few times. Its specific antigen is unknown. The record has no base qualities; no much larger clone is one base away. The data belong to a study of T cells after yellow fever vaccination (dated by TCRdb to the late 2010s). Background for the entire study: The SMART-Seq v4 Ultra Low Input RNA kit was used to prepare libraries from fractions with low cell numbers. Bulk TCR alpha and beta repertoires were sequenced longitudinally to track T-cell clones before and after primary and booster YFV17D yellow fever vaccination. Two healthy male donors, one aged 18 to 30 and one aged 30 to 40 years, made up the cohort. Blood was collected at multiple timepoints before and after primary and secondary immunization, and bulk PBMC replicates and cell subsets were isolated. Results the study describes overall, beyond this receptor: FACS-sorted repertoires could contain abundant contaminating clonotypes from the bulk population, so computational filtering was required. Most clones expanded after primary vaccination were re-detected after the booster (around 96% of CD4 and 80% to 90% of CD8), suggesting broad memory maintenance. The secondary T-cell response was weaker than the primary response but faster, peaking on day 5 instead of day 15. Because the study included only a couple of donors, the extent to which the findings can be generalized is limited. A small fraction of clonotypes showed up in both the CD4 and CD8 compartments, probably as a result of convergent recombination.

Instrument used: Illumina NovaSeq 6000. TCR cDNA was made using 5'RACE template switching, a step that added a universal primer site and unique molecular identifiers. Priming for cDNA synthesis came from both the TCR alpha and TCR beta constant segments. Library amplification used two PCR steps, and the second PCR step added sample barcodes and sequencing adapters. Sequencing of libraries was done on Illumina HiSeq 2500 (2x100 bp) or NovaSeq (2x150 bp). In the paper's pipeline: Demultiplexing of reads and collapsing into UMI consensus sequences were performed with MIGEC, and V(D)J alignment was carried out with MiXCR. Using edgeR on replicate PBMC samples, clonotypes were called vaccine-responding if FDR was below 0.01 and the log2 fold change was above 5 up to day 15. Each bulk clonotype was labeled CD4 or CD8 based on which sequenced repertoire, CD4 or CD8, contained the clonotype at higher abundance. TCRdb passed the public sequencing reads through fastp at Q25 and MiXCR, retaining productive beta sequences. Rows with a matching CDR3 protein are joined into one entry that keeps the most common DNA and genes. TCRdb's processing, not the study's, gives the V and J calls here. This sample holds around 320,000 distinct CDR3 sequences; 7.5% to 9% were observed only once. The ten largest account for about 3.5% of the sample.

The CDR3 goes from the cysteine to the phenylalanine over 17 residues. The kept DNA is CDR3 alone, 51 bases in frame from the first base. Taken from the germline V gene, the CDR1 and CDR2 loops are LGHNA and YSLEER. At the junction V is shortened by 1 base and J by 6 bases, with 18 bases in between. The treatment or condition tag for this specimen amounts to: live attenuated yellow fever vaccine strain. A standard Ficoll-Paque protocol was used to isolate PBMCs from peripheral blood. Dynabeads CD4 and CD8 positive selection kits were used to isolate the CD4 and CD8 T-cell fractions. TriZol was used to extract RNA from bulk PBMCs, from CD4 and CD8 fractions, and from dextramer-positive and dextramer-negative fractions.

Material: CD4+ T cells sorted from PBMCs, obtained 5 days after the yellow fever booster vaccination. The V and J genes are TRBV4-3 and TRBJ2-2, with the D gene not confidently named. This TCR was sampled from a man in his late teens or twenties who received the YFV17D yellow fever vaccine. The DNA is as follows: TGCGCCAGCAGCCAAGGGTCTAGTCCCGAGTTGGCCGGGGAGCTGTTTTTT. It is translated as CASSQGSSPELAGELFF.